Reported below is one T cell receptor (beta chain). This clonotype has at least ten counts. Its antigen specificity is not known. Base qualities are missing; no much larger clone stands one base away. Via the germline V gene (reference sequence), CDR1 is DFQATT and CDR2 SNEGSKA. Taken from cysteine to phenylalanine, the CDR3 has 14 residues. This entry keeps only the CDR3 DNA: 42 bases, framed from base 1. The V and J ends are trimmed by 4 bases and 1 base, leaving 10 bases between them. The data originate from a study of CD8 T cells in ankylosing spondylitis (dated by TCRdb to about 2017). At the level of the whole study: The study profiled T cell receptor beta repertoires in healthy donors and ankylosing spondylitis patients to find disease-linked TCR variants. Peripheral blood samples were taken, and synovial fluid was additionally collected from ankylosing spondylitis patients. The whole study cohort included under 140 healthy donors and 25 ankylosing spondylitis patients.

Sequencing relied on an Illumina HiSeq 2500. Quantitative 5'-RACE with molecular barcodes was the method used to prepare the TCR beta libraries. On the authors' methods: A new computational method, built on a probabilistic model of VDJ rearrangement, was used to identify disease-linked TCR variants. TCRdb ran its own pipeline on the public reads, namely fastp trimming at Q25 and MiXCR clone calling, and kept in-frame beta chains. Each entry is one CDR3 protein sequence, shown with its most common DNA and genes. The V and J calls reflect TCRdb's pipeline rather than the authors' work. Here the sample has around 210,000 distinct CDR3 sequences; approximately 7.6% occur a single time. About 5% of the sample lies in the top ten. On the study overall, not on this receptor specifically: Some motif variants were previously reported in synovial fluid and blood of reactive arthritis patients, suggesting common disease-initiation mechanisms. A TCR beta motif made up of several highly homologous amino acid variants appeared to be characteristic of blood from ankylosing spondylitis patients. The disease-linked clones had a CD8+ phenotype and were found at relatively low frequencies in peripheral blood. According to the report, matched synovial fluid samples from ankylosing spondylitis patients were significantly enriched for the disease-linked clones.

The sequenced material came from blood, either unsorted or a sorted T cell fraction (not recorded which). Rearrangement joined TRBV20-1 to TRBJ2-2; the D segment could be TRBD1, given 5 matching bases. The receptor was derived from a female donor with ankylosing spondylitis or in good health (not recorded which). The bases read TGCAGTGCTAAAACGACAGAGAACACCGGGGAGCTGTTTTTT. The resulting protein is CSAKTTENTGELFF.